This T cell receptor (beta chain) originates from a study of blood T cell repertoires in COVID-19. Across the whole study: Some COVID-19 samples were acute and others convalescent; all came from the United States, Italy and Spain. T cells, B-cell-depleted T cells, or PBMCs supplied cDNA or gDNA.

This CDR3 has 13 residues. Germline CDR1 reads MNHEY; CDR2 reads SVGAGI. V gave up 7 bases and J gave up 2 bases, with 11 bases separating them. TCRdb's table, derived via immunoSEQ multiplex PCR, lists solely in-frame clones and lacks some. The sample records a few hundred thousand clones, about 90% being singletons. J is TRBJ1-1 and V is TRBV6-5, with D unresolved. The source material was peripheral blood. This sequence originates from a woman in her twenties or thirties with COVID-19, enrolled during active disease. In DNA form, the CDR3 reads TGTGCCAGCAAGACCGGGGTAAACACTGAAGCTTTCTTT. Protein: CASKTGVNTEAFF.